This T cell receptor (beta chain) was sequenced in a study of blood T cells in healthy people across ages. Overall study: About one barcoded beta molecule per two T cells was the capture yield of template switching. The study, taken as a whole, reports: It was held that diversity estimates obtained from one million T cells represented underestimates.

The CDR3 is 20 amino acids. With V trimmed by 2 bases and J by 0 bases, 12 bases remained unmatched. From germline, CDR1 is MGHRA and CDR2 YSYEKL. Healthy Caucasian individuals from Russia aged about 6 to 95 were enrolled as donors. About this clonotype itself: The antigen remains undetermined.

Using a J-beta primer mix together with a sample-barcoded 5' primer, a second PCR was run for about 6 to 12 cycles. In TCRdb, the 5' RACE reads were re-called with MiXCR into one record per CDR3 protein. Among about 1.5 million distinct CDR3 sequences listed, around 39% were seen once. The receptor's source is a woman under 30 in good health. V usage is TRBV4-1 and J usage is TRBJ2-1; 11 bases are shared with TRBD2. Sequencing input: blood. CDR3 DNA sequence: TGCGCCAGCAGCCAAAGGGGGGGACTAGCGGTGCAATTCTCCTACAATGAGCAGTTCTTC. It specifies CASSQRGGLAVQFSYNEQFF.